The present T cell receptor (beta chain) was sequenced within a study of control samples from healthy donors and cancer patients. Measured with immunoSEQ multiplex PCR; TCRdb has only the in-frame clones, and not every one. This sample yields tens of thousands of clones, of which under 95% are seen a single time; around 0.91% belongs to the top ten. The CDR3 runs 15 residues. The V gene lost 0 bases and the J gene lost 2 bases, with 10 bases spanning the gap. From germline, CDR1 is SGHTA and CDR2 FQGNSA. Sequenced: PBMCs. The source of this sequence is a young man with colorectal cancer. The chain couples TRBV7-2 to TRBJ2-5; D gene ambiguous. The CDR3 here is CASSLAGRPQETQYF. The DNA of the CDR3 is TGTGCCAGCAGCTTAGCAGGCAGGCCGCAAGAGACCCAGTACTTC. The variable domain in full, with the rest retrieved from reference TRBV7-2 and TRBJ2-5, is GAGVSQSPSNKVTEKGKDVELRCDPISGHTALYWYRQSLGQGLEFLIYFQGNSAPDKSGLPSDRFSAERTGGSVSTLTIQRTQQEDSAVYLCASSLAGRPQETQYFGPGTRLLVL.